Listed below are T cell receptor beta chains from one sample, sequenced in a study of monozygotic twins with inflammatory bowel disease. From its re-call of the 5' RACE reads, TCRdb lists each CDR3 protein once, without DNA. This sample contains 310,000 or so distinct CDR3 sequences. Specimen: blood. All receptors come from a human donor with ulcerative colitis or Crohn's disease, or a healthy co-twin of an affected twin (not recorded which). The CDR3 runs from the conserved cysteine through the conserved F or W. Fields, in order: V gene, CDR3 length, J gene, CDR3 protein.

TRBV28	13	TRBJ2-2	CASSTGYTGELFF
TRBV5-1	15	TRBJ1-1	CASSFMTGGNTEAFF
TRBV18	13	TRBJ1-2	CASSEGTAYGYTF
TRBV7-9	11	TRBJ2-1	CASTLYNEQFF
TRBV12-3/TRBV12-4	17	TRBJ2-2	CASSPATSFANTGELFF
TRBV27	13	TRBJ1-2	CASTPGPSYGYTF
TRBV20-1	15	TRBJ2-5	CSSYSLAGAQETQYF
TRBV30	14	TRBJ1-2	CACIWTNLDGGYTF
TRBV10-3	13	TRBJ1-3	CATALAGGNTIYF
TRBV6-1	14	TRBJ2-5	CASRSPLIFETQYF
TRBV6-1	14	TRBJ2-7	CASRLSRRADEQYF
TRBV20-1	14	TRBJ2-1	CSASGLAGNNEQFF
TRBV18	13	TRBJ1-5	CASSRLEAQPQHF
TRBV12-5	16	TRBJ2-1	CASGLVLAGGPDEQFF
TRBV9	14	TRBJ2-5	CASSVEPGGETQYF
TRBV7-8	17	TRBJ2-1	CASSEKASSGVGNEQFF